The 25 T cell receptor beta chains below all came from one sample that was sequenced in a study of shared clonotypes between healthy human individuals. The naive CD8 fraction comprised CD45RO-negative cells positively selected for CCR7 and excluded terminally differentiated effector memory CD45RA+ cells. Using immunoSEQ multiplex PCR, the repertoire was profiled, and TCRdb retains in-frame clones only, with some absent. This sample has about 2,100,000 clones, with about 92% found just once. Sequencing input: naive CD8+ T cells from PBMCs. Every receptor here comes from a man between 18 and 29 years old in good health. Some clones in this sample may be carry-over from other donors' samples.

About this clone: Different DNA sequences within this sample yield the same CDR3. The chain couples TRBV29-1 to TRBJ1-5; 8 nucleotides match TRBD1. The junction had 2 bases not matched to a gene; V was cut back by 4 bases and J by 0 bases. Per the germline V gene, CDR1 is SQVTM and CDR2 is ANQGSEA. The CDR3 is 14 residues long. The CDR3 DNA reads TGCAGCGTTGGGACAGGGAATAGCAATCAGCCCCAGCATTTT. Amino acid sequence: CSVGTGNSNQPQHF.

This sequence joins TRBV6-1 and TRBJ2-7; weak D call: TRBD1 (6 bases). Germline CDR1 MNHNS, CDR2 SASEGT. The CDR3 is 14 amino acids. V gave up 4 bases and J gave up 1 base, with 11 bases separating them. The chain's CDR3 is CASSGQVWSYEQYF. In DNA, the CDR3 is TGTGCCAGCAGTGGACAGGTATGGTCCTACGAGCAGTACTTC.

The chain uses TRBV5-6 and TRBJ2-1; no firm D call. This CDR3 region has 15 residues. Germline loops: CDR1 SGHDT, CDR2 YYEEEE. Trimming removed 4 bases at V and 0 bases at J, with 11 bases between. The CDR3 sequence is CASSPPSSSYNEQFF. CDR3 nucleotides: TGTGCCAGCAGCCCCCCTAGTAGCTCCTACAATGAGCAGTTCTTC.

V usage is TRBV7-9 and J usage is TRBJ2-7, with 10 bases lining up with TRBD1. The CDR3 runs to 15 residues. V gave up 7 bases and J gave up 5 bases; unmatched junction bases: 11. CDR1 and CDR2 from the germline V gene are SEHNR and FQNEAQ (reference sequence). The CDR3 loop reads CASTSIGTGANEQYF. CDR3 DNA: TGTGCCAGCACCTCTATCGGGACAGGGGCGAACGAGCAGTACTTC.

This chain links TRBV27 with TRBJ2-1; a weak D match, TRBD2 (6 bases). Germline values: CDR1 MNHEY, CDR2 SMNVEV (reference sequence). V dropped 5 bases and J dropped 9 bases, with 20 bases sitting between them. CDR3 length: 15 residues. Written as DNA, the CDR3 is TGTGCCAGCAGTCCTTCACGACTAGATAGTGCTGAGCAGTTCTTC. Translated, it gives CASSPSRLDSAEQFF.

V and J are TRBV5-1 and TRBJ2-3; D tentatively reads TRBD1 or TRBD2 (5 bases each). The CDR3 length is 13 residues. Per the germline V gene, CDR1 is SGHRS and CDR2 is YFSETQ. V shed 5 bases and J shed 5 bases, with 12 bases lying between them. This chain's CDR3 is CASRGDSGDTQYF. The DNA of the CDR3 is TGCGCCAGCAGGGGGGATAGTGGAGATACGCAGTATTTT.

Turning to this clone: Other DNA sequences from this sample encode an identical CDR3 as well. The J gene is TRBJ1-2, the V gene TRBV9, with 9 bases fitting TRBD1. This CDR3 is built from 15 residues. Germline CDR1 reads SGDLS; CDR2 reads YYNGEE. V was pared by 3 bases and J by 0 bases, with 3 bases of the junction left unmatched. CDR3 residues: CASSARDRANYGYTF. The CDR3 DNA follows: TGTGCCAGCAGCGCTCGGGACAGGGCTAACTATGGCTACACCTTC.

The chain couples TRBV29-1 to TRBJ2-5; D uncertain. The end of the DNA fits TRBJ2-7 better, so the J call may be wrong. The CDR3 is 11 residues long. Germline V CDR1 and CDR2: SQVTM, ANQGSEA. CDR3 bases: TGCAGCGTTGTTGTCTCCTACGAGCAGTACTTC. Translation: CSVVVSYEQYF.

A word on this clone: Other DNA sequences of this sample code for an identical CDR3. This chain uses TRBV7-3 with TRBJ2-7; TRBD2 aligns across 8 bases. The CDR3 loop spans 14 amino acids. CDR1 is SGHTA and CDR2 is FQGTGA in the germline V gene. V trimming: 5 bases; J trimming: 4 bases; junction bases outside the gene matches: 7. CDR3 in DNA: TGTGCCAGCAGCCCCGGGGGGGGACCTTACGAGCAGTACTTC. It translates to CASSPGGGPYEQYF.

The V and J genes are TRBV2 and TRBJ2-1; D is unclear. Trimming left V 11 bases short and J 8 bases short, with 10 bases between. The CDR3 is made up of 10 amino acids. The germline V gene has CDR1 SNHLY and CDR2 FYNNEI. The CDR3 DNA reads TGTGCCTACTTCCGCGATGAGCAGTTCTTC. Translation: CAYFRDEQFF.

The chain joins TRBV9 to TRBJ2-3, with TRBD2 identical over 7 bases. The CDR3 totals 19 residues. CDR1 SGDLS and CDR2 YYNGEE come from the germline V gene. V shed 3 bases and J 1 base; nucleotides not matched to a gene: 17. The CDR3: CASSGQAGGTGTGTDTQYF. In DNA, the CDR3 is TGTGCCAGCAGCGGACAAGCCGGGGGGACCGGGACTGGCACAGATACGCAGTATTTT.

This chain uses TRBV7-6 with TRBJ2-1; no definite D call. V gave up 2 bases and J gave up 8 bases, with 10 bases separating them. Per germline, CDR1 SGHVS and CDR2 FNYEAQ. The CDR3 sequence is 13 residues long. The CDR3 bases are TGTGCCAGCAGCTTATCGCGGTTGCATGAGCAGTTCTTC. Translation gives CASSLSRLHEQFF.

The CDR3 loop reads CASWDPHGELFF. In nucleotides, the CDR3 is TGTGCCAGCTGGGACCCACACGGGGAGCTGTTTTTT. The genes are TRBV7-8 and TRBJ2-2, with D perhaps assigned TRBD1 or TRBD2 (5 bases each). This CDR3 is 12 amino acids long. Germline CDR1 reads SGHVS; CDR2 reads FQNEAQ. The V gene lost 8 bases and the J gene lost 7 bases, with 11 bases spanning the gap.

This sequence joins TRBV7-6 and TRBJ2-1, with 9 bases aligning to TRBD2. Germline CDR1 reads SGHVS; CDR2 reads FNYEAQ. V shed 5 bases and J 4 bases; nucleotides not matched to a gene: 9. There are 16 residues in the CDR3. This CDR3 is CASSALTSGPYNEQFF. In DNA form, the CDR3 reads TGTGCCAGCAGCGCGCTGACTAGCGGCCCATACAATGAGCAGTTCTTC.

The J gene is TRBJ2-7, the V gene TRBV2; 8 bases align to TRBD2. Per germline, CDR1 SNHLY and CDR2 FYNNEI. Unmatched junction bases numbered 8, after V lost 7 bases and J lost 6 bases. This CDR3 has 13 residues. The CDR3 bases are TGTGCCAGCAAAGTTGAGCGGGAGAGCGAGCAGTACTTC. Protein product: CASKVERESEQYF.

V usage is TRBV23-1 and J usage is TRBJ2-1; D gene uncertain. TRBV23-1 is an ORF, with its function uncertain. V lost 0 bases to trimming and J lost 5 bases, with 5 bases between them. The CDR3 is 13 amino acids. The CDR3 protein is CASSQSADNEQFF. The CDR3 region has the DNA TGCGCCAGCAGTCAATCCGCCGACAATGAGCAGTTCTTC.

This clone came up once. The chain links TRBV7-9 to TRBJ1-2; D call uncertain. The V and J ends lost 1 base and 6 bases respectively, with 15 bases between them. Germline V gives CDR1 SEHNR, CDR2 FQNEAQ (reference sequence). The CDR3 spans 15 residues. This chain's CDR3 is CASSLGLYSNDGYTF. CDR3 DNA sequence: TGTGCCAGCAGCTTAGGACTGTACTCCAATGATGGCTACACCTTC.

In its sample, this clone was seen once. The chain carries TRBV7-8 and TRBJ1-2; D is perhaps TRBD1 (5 bases). V lost 1 base to trimming and J lost 4 bases, with 13 bases between them. The CDR3 has 15 amino acids. Germline V CDR1 and CDR2: SGHVS, FQNEAQ. CDR3 nucleotide sequence: TGTGCCAGCAGCTTAGGGACAACTTGGGTCTATGGCTACACCTTC. Its protein is CASSLGTTWVYGYTF. Full variable domain (missing parts from reference TRBV7-8 and TRBJ1-2): GAGVSQSPRYKVAKRGQDVALRCDPISGHVSLFWYQQALGQGPEFLTYFQNEAQLDKSGLPSDRFFAERPEGSVSTLKIQRTQQEDSAVYLCASSLGTTWVYGYTFGSGTRLTVV.

As for this clone: The identical CDR3 is also encoded by other nucleotide sequences in the sample. The gene calls are TRBV6-5 and TRBJ1-2; D not resolved. V was pared by 0 bases and J by 3 bases, with 8 bases between. The CDR3 sequence is 14 residues long. Germline lookup yields CDR1 MNHEY and CDR2 SVGAGI. CDR3 bases: TGTGCCAGCAGTTACTCCGAGGGAGACTATGGCTACACCTTC. Protein sequence: CASSYSEGDYGYTF.

The V call is TRBV6-5, the J call TRBJ2-1; a weak D match, TRBD2 (6 bases). CDR3 length: 15 amino acids. Germline CDR1 reads MNHEY; CDR2 reads SVGAGI. V was clipped by 6 bases and J by 0 bases, with 12 bases between them. The CDR3 DNA is TGTGCCAGCAGGGTGCGGGGAGGCTCCTACAATGAGCAGTTCTTC. Translated, it gives CASRVRGGSYNEQFF.

V is TRBV5-1 and J is TRBJ2-6; maybe TRBD1 (5 bases). The V and J ends lost 1 base and 4 bases respectively, with 18 bases between them. Germline CDR1 SGHRS, CDR2 YFSETQ. The CDR3 contains 18 residues. The CDR3 reads CASSLLALRGAGANVLTF. The CDR3 DNA follows: TGCGCCAGCAGCTTGCTTGCCCTAAGGGGCGCCGGGGCCAACGTCCTGACTTTC. Variable domain in full (rest from reference TRBV5-1 and TRBJ2-6): KAGVTQTPRYLIKTRGQQVTLSCSPISGHRSVSWYQQTPGQGLQFLFEYFSETQRNKGNFPGRFSGRQFSNSRSEMNVSTLELGDSALYLCASSLLALRGAGANVLTFGAGSRLTVL.

This clone was counted a single time. The V gene is TRBV27, the J gene TRBJ2-6; TRBD2 aligns across 9 bases. From germline, CDR1 is MNHEY and CDR2 SMNVEV (reference sequence). Trimming took 2 bases from V and 2 from J; bases not matched to a gene: 4. The CDR3 has 17 amino acids. The CDR3 region has the DNA TGTGCCAGCAGTTTAGCGGGAGGGCCGACTGGGGCCAACGTCCTGACTTTC. This codes for CASSLAGGPTGANVLTF.

This clone was seen only once. The chain uses TRBV6-1 and TRBJ1-4; D gene uncertain. The CDR3 loop spans 15 amino acids. Trimming removed 3 bases at V and 1 base at J, with 9 bases between. Per germline, CDR1 MNHNS and CDR2 SASEGT. As DNA, the CDR3 is TGTGCCAGCAGTGATGATTGGGGAACTAATGAAAAACTGTTTTTT. Translating it yields CASSDDWGTNEKLFF.

This chain uses TRBV4-1 with TRBJ2-7, with 8 bases lining up with TRBD2. The CDR3 extends over 20 amino acids. Germline V gene data show CDR1 as MGHRA and CDR2 as YSYEKL. The V segment lost 2 bases and the J segment 5 bases; nucleotides outside the gene matches: 23. DNA of the CDR3: TGCGCCAGCAGCCAACAACCCGGAACATTCCCAGCGGGAGCAAGGAACGAGCAGTACTTC. Translated, it gives CASSQQPGTFPAGARNEQYF.

The rearrangement links TRBV7-9 to TRBJ2-3, with TRBD2 as a possible D gene (6 bases). V was clipped by 5 bases and J by 7 bases, with 13 bases between them. Germline CDR1 and CDR2: SEHNR and FQNEAQ (reference sequence). The CDR3 runs 13 residues. As DNA, the CDR3 is TGTGCCAGCAGCCATGGGCGGGAATATACGCAGTATTTT. Amino acids: CASSHGREYTQYF.